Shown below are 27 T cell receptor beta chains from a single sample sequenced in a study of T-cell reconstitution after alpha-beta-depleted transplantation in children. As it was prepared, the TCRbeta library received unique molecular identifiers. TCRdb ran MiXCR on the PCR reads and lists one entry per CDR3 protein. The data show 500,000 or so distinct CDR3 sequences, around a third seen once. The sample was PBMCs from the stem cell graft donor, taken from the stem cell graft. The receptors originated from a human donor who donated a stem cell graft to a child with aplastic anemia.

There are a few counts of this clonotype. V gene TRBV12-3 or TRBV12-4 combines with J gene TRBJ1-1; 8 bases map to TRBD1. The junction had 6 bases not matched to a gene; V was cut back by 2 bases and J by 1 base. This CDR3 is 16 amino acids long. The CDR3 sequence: CASSLTRTGTNTEAFF. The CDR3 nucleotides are TGTGCCAGCAGTTTAACCCGGACAGGGACGAACACTGAAGCTTTCTTT.

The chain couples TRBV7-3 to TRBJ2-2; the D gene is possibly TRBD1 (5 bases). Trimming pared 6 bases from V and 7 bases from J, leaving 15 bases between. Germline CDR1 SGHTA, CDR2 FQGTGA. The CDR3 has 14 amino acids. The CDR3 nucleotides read TGTGCCAGCAGGGACATGGCGACCAACGGGGAGCTGTTTTTT. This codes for CASRDMATNGELFF.

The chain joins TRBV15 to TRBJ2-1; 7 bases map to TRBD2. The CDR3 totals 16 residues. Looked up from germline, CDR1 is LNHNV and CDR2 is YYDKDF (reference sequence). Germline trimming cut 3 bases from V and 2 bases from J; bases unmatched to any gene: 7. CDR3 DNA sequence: TGTGCCACCAGCAGCGCCCTCCGGGGGGCCTACAATGAGCAGTTCTTC. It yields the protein CATSSALRGAYNEQFF. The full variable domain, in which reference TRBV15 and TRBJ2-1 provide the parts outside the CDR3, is DAMVIQNPRYQVTQFGKPVTLSCSQTLNHNVMYWYQQKSSQAPKLLFHYYDKDFNNEADTPDNFQSRRPNTSFCFLDIRSPGLGDTAMYLCATSSALRGAYNEQFFGPGTRLTVL.

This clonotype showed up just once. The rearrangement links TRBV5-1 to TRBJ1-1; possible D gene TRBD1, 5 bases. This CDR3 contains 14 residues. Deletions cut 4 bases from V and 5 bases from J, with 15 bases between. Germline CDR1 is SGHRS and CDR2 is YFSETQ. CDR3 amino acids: CASSPGDEGTEAFF. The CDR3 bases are TGCGCCAGCAGCCCCGGGGACGAAGGAACTGAAGCTTTCTTT.

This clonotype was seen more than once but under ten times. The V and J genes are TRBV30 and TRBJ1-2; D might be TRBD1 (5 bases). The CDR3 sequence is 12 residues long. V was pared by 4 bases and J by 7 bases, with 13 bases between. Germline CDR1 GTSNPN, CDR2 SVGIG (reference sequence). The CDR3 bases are TGTGCCTGGATGCAGGGTTCTGGTGGCTACACCTTC. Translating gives CAWMQGSGGYTF.

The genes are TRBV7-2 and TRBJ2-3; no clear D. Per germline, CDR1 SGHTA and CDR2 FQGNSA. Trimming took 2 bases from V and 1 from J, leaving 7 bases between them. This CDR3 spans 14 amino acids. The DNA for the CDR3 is TGTGCCAGCAGCTTACTTCTTCGCACAGATACGCAGTATTTT. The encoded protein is CASSLLLRTDTQYF.

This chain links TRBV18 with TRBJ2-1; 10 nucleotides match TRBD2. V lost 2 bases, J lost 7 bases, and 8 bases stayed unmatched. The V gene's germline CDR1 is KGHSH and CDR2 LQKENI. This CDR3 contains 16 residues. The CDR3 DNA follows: TGTGCCAGCTCACCAAAGGGATCAGCGGGAGGGAATGAGCAGTTCTTC. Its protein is CASSPKGSAGGNEQFF.

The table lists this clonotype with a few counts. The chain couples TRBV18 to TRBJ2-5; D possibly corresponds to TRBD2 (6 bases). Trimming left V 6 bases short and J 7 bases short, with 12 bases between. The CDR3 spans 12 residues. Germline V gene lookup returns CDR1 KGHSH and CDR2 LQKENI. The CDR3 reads CASSQERATQYF. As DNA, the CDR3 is TGTGCCAGCTCCCAAGAGCGGGCGACCCAGTACTTC.

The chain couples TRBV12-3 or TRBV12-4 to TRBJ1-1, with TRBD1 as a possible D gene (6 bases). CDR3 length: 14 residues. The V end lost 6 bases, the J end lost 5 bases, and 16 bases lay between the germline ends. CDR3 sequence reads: CASSLTGLDTEAFF. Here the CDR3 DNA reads TGTGCCAGCAGCCTGACAGGTCTCGATACTGAAGCTTTCTTT.

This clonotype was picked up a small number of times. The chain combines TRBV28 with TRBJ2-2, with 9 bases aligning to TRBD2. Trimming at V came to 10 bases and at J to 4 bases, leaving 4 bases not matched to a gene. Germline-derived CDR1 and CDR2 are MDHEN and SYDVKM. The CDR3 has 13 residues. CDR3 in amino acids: CATREGGTGELFF. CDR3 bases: TGTGCCACGCGGGAGGGGGGCACCGGGGAGCTGTTTTTT.

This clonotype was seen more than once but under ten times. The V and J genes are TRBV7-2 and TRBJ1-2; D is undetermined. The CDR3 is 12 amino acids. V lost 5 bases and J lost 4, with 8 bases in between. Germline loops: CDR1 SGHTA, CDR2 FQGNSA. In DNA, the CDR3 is TGTGCCAGCAGCCTGACAACCTATGGCTACACCTTC. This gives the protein CASSLTTYGYTF.

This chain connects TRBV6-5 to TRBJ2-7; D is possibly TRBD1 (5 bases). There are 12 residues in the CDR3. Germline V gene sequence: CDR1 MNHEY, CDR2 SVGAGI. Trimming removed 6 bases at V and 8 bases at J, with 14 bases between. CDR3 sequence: CASSPNGHQQYV. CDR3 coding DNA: TGTGCCAGCAGCCCCAACGGACACCAGCAGTACGTC.

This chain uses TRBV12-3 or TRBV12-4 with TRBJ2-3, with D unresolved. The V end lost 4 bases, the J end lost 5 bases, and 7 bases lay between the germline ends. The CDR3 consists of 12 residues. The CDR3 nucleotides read TGTGCCAGCAGTTCTATTGGAGATACGCAGTATTTT. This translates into CASSSIGDTQYF.

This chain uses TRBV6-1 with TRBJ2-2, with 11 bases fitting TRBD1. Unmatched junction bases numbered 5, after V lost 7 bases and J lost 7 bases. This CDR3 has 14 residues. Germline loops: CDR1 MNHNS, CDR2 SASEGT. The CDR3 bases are TGTGCCAGCATGGACAGGGGGCGGAACGGGGAGCTGTTTTTT. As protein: CASMDRGRNGELFF.

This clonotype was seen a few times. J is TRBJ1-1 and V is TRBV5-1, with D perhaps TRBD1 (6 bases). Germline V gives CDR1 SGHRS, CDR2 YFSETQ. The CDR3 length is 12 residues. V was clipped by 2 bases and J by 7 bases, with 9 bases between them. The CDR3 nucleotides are TGCGCCAGCAGCTTTACAGGGATTGAAGCTTTCTTT. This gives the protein CASSFTGIEAFF.

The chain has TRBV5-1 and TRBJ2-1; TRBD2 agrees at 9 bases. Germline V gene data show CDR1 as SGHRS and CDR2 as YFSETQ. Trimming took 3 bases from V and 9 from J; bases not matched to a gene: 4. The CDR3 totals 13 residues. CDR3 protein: CASSSLAGREQFF. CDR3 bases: TGCGCCAGCAGCTCGCTAGCGGGACGTGAGCAGTTCTTC.

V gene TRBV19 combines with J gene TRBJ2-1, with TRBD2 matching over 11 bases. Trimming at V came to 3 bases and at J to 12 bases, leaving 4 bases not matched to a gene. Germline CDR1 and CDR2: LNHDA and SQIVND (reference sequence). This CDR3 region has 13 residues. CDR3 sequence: CASSIGTSGVQFF. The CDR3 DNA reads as TGTGCCAGTAGTATCGGGACTAGCGGAGTGCAGTTCTTC.

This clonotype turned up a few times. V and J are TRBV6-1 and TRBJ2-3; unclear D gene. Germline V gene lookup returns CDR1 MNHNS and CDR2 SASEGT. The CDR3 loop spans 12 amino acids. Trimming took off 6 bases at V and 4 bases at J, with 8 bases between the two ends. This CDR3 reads CASSENADTQYF. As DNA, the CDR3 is TGTGCCAGCAGCGAGAACGCAGATACGCAGTATTTT.

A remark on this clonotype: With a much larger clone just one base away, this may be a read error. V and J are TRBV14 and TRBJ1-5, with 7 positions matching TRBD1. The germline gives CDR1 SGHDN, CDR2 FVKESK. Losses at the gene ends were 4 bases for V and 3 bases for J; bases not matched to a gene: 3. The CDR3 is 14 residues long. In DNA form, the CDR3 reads TGTGCCAGCAGCCCGACAGGGAACAATCAGCCCCAGCATTTT. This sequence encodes CASSPTGNNQPQHF.

In DNA, the CDR3 is TGTGCCACCAGTGAGTCTACTAGCGCGCGCACAGATACGCAGTATTTT. Its translation: CATSESTSARTDTQYF. The chain recombines TRBV24-1 with TRBJ2-3, with TRBD2 matching 7 bases. The junction had 7 bases not matched to a gene; V was cut back by 4 bases and J by 1 base. In germline, CDR1 is KGHDR, CDR2 SFDVKD. The CDR3 loop spans 16 amino acids.

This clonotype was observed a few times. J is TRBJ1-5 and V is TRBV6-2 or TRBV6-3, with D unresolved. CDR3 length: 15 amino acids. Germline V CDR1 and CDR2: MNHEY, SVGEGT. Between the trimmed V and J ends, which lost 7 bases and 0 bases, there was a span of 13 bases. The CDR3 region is CASNLLAPSNQPQHF. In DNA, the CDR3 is TGTGCCAGCAACCTTCTTGCGCCTAGCAATCAGCCCCAGCATTTT.

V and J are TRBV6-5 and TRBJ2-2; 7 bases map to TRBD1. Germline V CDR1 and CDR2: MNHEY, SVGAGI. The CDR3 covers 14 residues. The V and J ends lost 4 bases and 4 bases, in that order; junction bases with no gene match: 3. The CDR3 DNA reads TGTGCCAGCAGTTCACAGGGGACCACCGGGGAGCTGTTTTTT. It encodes CASSSQGTTGELFF.

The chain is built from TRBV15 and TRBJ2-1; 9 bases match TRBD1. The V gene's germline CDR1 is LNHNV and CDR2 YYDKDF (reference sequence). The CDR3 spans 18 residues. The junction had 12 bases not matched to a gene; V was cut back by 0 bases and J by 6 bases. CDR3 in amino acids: CATSRDYLIGTGLNEQFF. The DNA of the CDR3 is TGTGCCACCAGCAGAGACTACCTAATCGGGACAGGGCTCAATGAGCAGTTCTTC.

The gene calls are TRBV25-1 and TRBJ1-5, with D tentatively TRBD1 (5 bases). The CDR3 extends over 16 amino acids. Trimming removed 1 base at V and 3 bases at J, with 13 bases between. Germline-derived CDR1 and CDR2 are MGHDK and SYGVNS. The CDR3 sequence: CASSESGAGDNQPQHF. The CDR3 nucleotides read TGTGCCAGCAGTGAATCCGGGGCCGGGGACAATCAGCCCCAGCATTTT.

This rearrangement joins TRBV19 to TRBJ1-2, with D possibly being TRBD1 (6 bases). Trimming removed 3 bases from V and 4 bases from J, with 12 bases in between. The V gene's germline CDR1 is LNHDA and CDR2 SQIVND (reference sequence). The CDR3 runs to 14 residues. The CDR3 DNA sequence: TGTGCCAGTAGTATGAGAGGACAGAGCTATGGCTACACCTTC. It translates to CASSMRGQSYGYTF.

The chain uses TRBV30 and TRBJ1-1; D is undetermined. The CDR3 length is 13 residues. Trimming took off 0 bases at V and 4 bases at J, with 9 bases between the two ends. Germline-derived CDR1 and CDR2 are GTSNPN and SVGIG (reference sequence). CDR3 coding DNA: TGTGCCTGGAGTGTACAGCTTTCCACTGAAGCTTTCTTT. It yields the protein CAWSVQLSTEAFF. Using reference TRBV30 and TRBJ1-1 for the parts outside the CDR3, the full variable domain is SQTIHQWPATLVQPVGSPLSLECTVEGTSNPNLYWYRQAAGRGLQLLFYSVGIGQISSEVPQNLSASRPQDRQFILSSKKLLLSDSGFYLCAWSVQLSTEAFFGQGTRLTVV.

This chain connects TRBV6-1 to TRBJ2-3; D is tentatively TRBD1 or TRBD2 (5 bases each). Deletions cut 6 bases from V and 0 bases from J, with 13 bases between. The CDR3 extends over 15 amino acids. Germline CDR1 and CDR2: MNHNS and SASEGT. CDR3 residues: CASSRDGASTDTQYF. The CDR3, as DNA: TGTGCCAGCAGCCGAGACGGGGCTAGCACAGATACGCAGTATTTT.